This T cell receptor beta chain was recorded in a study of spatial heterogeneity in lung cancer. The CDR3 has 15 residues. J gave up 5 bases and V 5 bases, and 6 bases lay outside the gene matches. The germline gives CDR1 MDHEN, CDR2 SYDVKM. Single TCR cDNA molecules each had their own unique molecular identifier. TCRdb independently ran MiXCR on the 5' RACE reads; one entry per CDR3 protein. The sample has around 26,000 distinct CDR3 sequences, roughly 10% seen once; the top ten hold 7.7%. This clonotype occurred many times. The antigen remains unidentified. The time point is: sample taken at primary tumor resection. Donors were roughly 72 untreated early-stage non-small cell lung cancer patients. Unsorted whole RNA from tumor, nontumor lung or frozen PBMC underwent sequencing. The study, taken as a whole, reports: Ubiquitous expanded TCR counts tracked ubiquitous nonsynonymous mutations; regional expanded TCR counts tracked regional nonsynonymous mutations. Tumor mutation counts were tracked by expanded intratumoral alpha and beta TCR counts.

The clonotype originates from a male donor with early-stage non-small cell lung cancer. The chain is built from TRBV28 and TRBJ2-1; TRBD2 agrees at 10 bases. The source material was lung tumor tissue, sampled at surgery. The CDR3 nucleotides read TGTGCCAGCAGTGGAGCGGGGGGGCCTAACAATGAGCAGTTCTTC. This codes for CASSGAGGPNNEQFF.